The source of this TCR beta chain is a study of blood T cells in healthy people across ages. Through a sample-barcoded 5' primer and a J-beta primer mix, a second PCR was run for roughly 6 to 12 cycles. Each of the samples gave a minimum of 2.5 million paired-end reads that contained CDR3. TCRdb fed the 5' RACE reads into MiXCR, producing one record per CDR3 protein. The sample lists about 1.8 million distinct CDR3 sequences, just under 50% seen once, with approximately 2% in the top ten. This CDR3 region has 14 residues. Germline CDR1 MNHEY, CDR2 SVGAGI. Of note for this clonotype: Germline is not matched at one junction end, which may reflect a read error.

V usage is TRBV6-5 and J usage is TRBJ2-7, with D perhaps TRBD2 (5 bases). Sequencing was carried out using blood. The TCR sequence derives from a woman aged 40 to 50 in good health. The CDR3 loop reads CASSPSGSSYGQYF. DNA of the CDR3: TGTGCCAGCAGTCCCAGCGGATCCTCCTACGGGCAGTACTTC.